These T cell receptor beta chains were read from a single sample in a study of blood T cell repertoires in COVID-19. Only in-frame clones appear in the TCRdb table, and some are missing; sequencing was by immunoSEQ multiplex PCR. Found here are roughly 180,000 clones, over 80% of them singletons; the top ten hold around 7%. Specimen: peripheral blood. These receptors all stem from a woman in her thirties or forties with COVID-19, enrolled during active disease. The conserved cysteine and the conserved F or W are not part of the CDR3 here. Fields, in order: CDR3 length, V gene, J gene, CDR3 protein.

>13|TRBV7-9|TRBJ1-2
ASSSSGGFNYGYT
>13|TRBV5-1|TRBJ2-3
ASTRGLAATDTQY
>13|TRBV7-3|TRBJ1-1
ASSLSTVMNTEAF
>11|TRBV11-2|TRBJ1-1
ASSARANTEAF
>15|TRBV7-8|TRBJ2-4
ASSLPGLTLAKNIQY
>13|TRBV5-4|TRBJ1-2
ASSSTRLQTYGYT
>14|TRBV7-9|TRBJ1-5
ASSSMLRQGNQPQH
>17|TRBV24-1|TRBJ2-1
ATSDALAGGSGRYNEQF
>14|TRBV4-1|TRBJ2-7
ASSPEIGTSGYEQY
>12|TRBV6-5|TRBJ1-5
ASSAGTGRQPQH
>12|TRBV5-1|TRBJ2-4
ASSLRGGQNIQY
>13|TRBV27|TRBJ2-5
ASSLSTGTEETQY
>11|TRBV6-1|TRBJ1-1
ASSEQGGTEAF
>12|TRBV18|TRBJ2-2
ASSPEGITGELF
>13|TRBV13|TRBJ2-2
ASSLVQGRTGELF
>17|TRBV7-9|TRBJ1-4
ASSLWAGGKGARNEKLF
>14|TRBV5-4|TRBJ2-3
ASTVLELGETDTQY
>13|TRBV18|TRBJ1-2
ASSPPVRAFGGYT
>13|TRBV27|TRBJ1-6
ASSLLADRNSPLH
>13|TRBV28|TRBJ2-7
ASSPLLETGYEQY
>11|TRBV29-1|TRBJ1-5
SVESVPGQPQH
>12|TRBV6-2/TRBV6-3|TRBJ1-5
ASSYGGRLIPQH
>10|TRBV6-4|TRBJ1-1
ASSDSIGGAF
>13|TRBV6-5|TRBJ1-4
ASRPLGQLNEKLF
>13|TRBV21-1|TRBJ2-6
ASSRRGDGANVLT
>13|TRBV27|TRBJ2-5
ASRSTGDLGETQY
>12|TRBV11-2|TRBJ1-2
ASSLDVIPKGYT
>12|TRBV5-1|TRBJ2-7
ASSSTGGAYEQY
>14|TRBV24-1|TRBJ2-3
ATSDSTTQGPDTQY
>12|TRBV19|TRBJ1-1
ASSRPGQGPEAF
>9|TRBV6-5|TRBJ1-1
ASTGNTEAF
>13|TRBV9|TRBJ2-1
ASSVSSGEYNEQF
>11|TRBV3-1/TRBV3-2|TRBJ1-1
ASSQTGGTGAF
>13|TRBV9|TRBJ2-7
ASSVAPTDSYEQY
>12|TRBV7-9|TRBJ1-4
ASSKPGTNEKLF
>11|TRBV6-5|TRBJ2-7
ASRPETVPEQY
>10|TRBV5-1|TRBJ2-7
ASSAGTPEQY
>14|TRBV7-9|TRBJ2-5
ASSPDDRSPRETQY
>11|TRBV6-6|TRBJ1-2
ASSSGQSYGYT
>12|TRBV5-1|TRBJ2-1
ASSLVGQMDEQF
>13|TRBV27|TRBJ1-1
ASSALHTWNTEAF
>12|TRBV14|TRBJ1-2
ASSPSTSGYGYT
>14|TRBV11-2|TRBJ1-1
ASSPNSGRVNTEAF
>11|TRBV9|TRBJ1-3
ASGEGKGDTIY
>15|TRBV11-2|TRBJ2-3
ASSLTFGYSGTDTQY
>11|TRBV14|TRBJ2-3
ASSQGLGRTQY
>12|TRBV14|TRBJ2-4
ASSQGAGTNIQY
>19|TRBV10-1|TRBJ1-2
ASSESPGRGARASEEYGYT
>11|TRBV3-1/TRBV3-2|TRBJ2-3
ASSRSNGDTQY